The rows below give T cell receptor beta chains drawn from one sample of a study of post-analysis software for immune sequencing data. TCRdb used MiXCR to reprocess the PCR reads, holding one entry per CDR3 protein. The sample contains hundreds of thousands of distinct CDR3 sequences, roughly 30% of which appear only once. Sequenced sample: blood. Receptor source: a girl under 18 with multiple sclerosis. Each CDR3 is given with its conserved first and last residue.

cdr3_aa	cdr3_length	j_call	v_call
CASSYRDLNTEAFF	14	TRBJ1-1	TRBV7-9
CASASGGTGSLGYEQYF	17	TRBJ2-7	TRBV28
CASSQDQGAGNEKLFF	16	TRBJ1-4	TRBV4-3
CASSTGQGQANTEAFF	16	TRBJ1-1	TRBV5-1
CASSLNTRANYGYTF	15	TRBJ1-2	TRBV27
CASSLGDSTNEQFF	14	TRBJ2-1	TRBV5-5
CASSQDSGTSGYTF	14	TRBJ1-2	TRBV3-1
CVTDSGASYEQYF	13	TRBJ2-7	TRBV7-9
CASSFATPPINEQFF	15	TRBJ2-1	TRBV27
CASSEHGTRDTQYF	14	TRBJ2-3	TRBV25-1
CASGWGAKGYGYTF	14	TRBJ1-2	TRBV7-8
CSALSSRDRGSETQYF	16	.	TRBV20-1
CASSAGTSGSYEQYF	15	TRBJ2-7	TRBV9
CASSQDTACYGYTF	14	TRBJ1-2	TRBV4-1
CASSPREVFGEKLFF	15	TRBJ1-4	TRBV18
CSARDPRRGGQETQYF	16	TRBJ2-5	TRBV20-1
CASSRGRALGTDTQYF	16	TRBJ2-3	TRBV5-1
CASSSFAPGPLRSGANVLTF	20	TRBJ2-6	TRBV6-5
CASIEQLGEKLFF	13	TRBJ1-4	TRBV6-6
CAGSEPPVRQHF	12	TRBJ1-5	TRBV6-1
CATSRSKTGTYEQYF	15	TRBJ2-7	TRBV15
CASSSPTGPKLSSYNEQFF	19	TRBJ2-1	TRBV7-9
CSARAGTVTRSNQPQHF	17	TRBJ1-5	TRBV20-1
CASSHLQGTYEQYF	14	TRBJ2-7	TRBV6-5
CASSQDWGVWDPKREQYF	18	TRBJ2-7	TRBV4-1
CASSNPGVGELFF	13	TRBJ2-2	TRBV6-5
CASNLQGGNTEAFF	14	TRBJ1-1	TRBV7-2
CASSHRLPGRETQYF	15	TRBJ2-5	TRBV3-1
CASSFGGVIGNEQFF	15	TRBJ2-1	TRBV27
CVSSSRALQETQYF	14	TRBJ2-5	TRBV13
CASSAEWGKETQYF	14	TRBJ2-5	TRBV9
CASSEPPNFEQYF	13	TRBJ2-7	TRBV10-2
CSVGDGQRDYNEQFF	15	TRBJ2-1	TRBV29-1
CSAKRPPNEKLFF	13	TRBJ1-4	TRBV20-1
CSVIAGAQSFQETQYF	16	TRBJ2-5	TRBV29-1
CATDARVGNSPLHF	14	TRBJ1-6	TRBV6-5
CASSRDTSNQPQHF	14	TRBJ1-5	TRBV6-5
CSASGGAYEQYF	12	TRBJ2-7	TRBV20-1
CASSIQRGRLEQYF	14	TRBJ2-7	TRBV19
CSVGTGGDYEKLFF	14	TRBJ1-4	TRBV29-1
CSVVWGQGNEKLFF	14	TRBJ1-4	TRBV29-1
CSAGLAGGPGDEQYF	15	TRBJ2-7	TRBV20-1
CASSFGPGEETQYF	14	TRBJ2-5	TRBV5-1
CASSSYGDTRWANEKLFF	18	TRBJ1-4	TRBV28
CASSRGRDLHYNEQYF	16	TRBJ2-5	TRBV12-3/TRBV12-4
CATSAGRGRYEQYF	14	TRBJ2-7	TRBV24-1
CSSSSGAWGTEAFF	14	TRBJ1-1	TRBV29-1
CSASPRGRGSGYTF	14	TRBJ1-2	TRBV20-1
CASNRTGTTSTDTQYF	16	TRBJ2-3	TRBV2
CSATPLARADAQYF	14	TRBJ2-3	TRBV20-1
CASSSGLAGHTLSDTQYF	18	TRBJ2-3	TRBV7-2
CAFSGEVQETQYF	13	TRBJ2-5	TRBV7-9
CASSQEVGAPNTEAFF	16	TRBJ1-1	TRBV14
CAIRDTQGINNYGYTF	16	TRBJ1-2	TRBV10-3